This TCR beta chain emerged from a study of blood T cell repertoires in COVID-19. At the level of the study: The origin of the acute and convalescent COVID-19 samples was the United States, Italy and Spain. Nucleic acid was either cDNA or gDNA, and it came from T cells, B-cell-depleted T cells, or PBMCs.

Germline V gene sequence: CDR1 SQVTM, CDR2 ANQGSEA. CDR3 length equals 14 residues. V shed 7 bases and J shed 0 bases, with 13 bases lying between them. The authors' processing: Using reference gene primer amplification, nucleated cell counts were estimated. The table came from immunoSEQ multiplex PCR; TCRdb's copy has only in-frame clones and leaves some out. That table supplies the V and J calls and clone size; D and trimming were determined from the DNA. The data show about 140,000 clones, with around 84% seen just once and approximately 10% held by the top ten. Material for sequencing was peripheral blood. The receptor was derived from a man in his 60s with active or convalescent COVID-19. The chain is built from TRBV29-1 and TRBJ2-1; D not certain. CDR3 nucleotide sequence: TGCAGCGCCCCAACTCCGAGCTCCTACAATGAGCAGTTCTTC. Translation: CSAPTPSSYNEQFF.